The present entry profiles one T cell receptor beta chain with its context. The entry originates in a study of Tregs in tolerant kidney transplant recipients. CDR1 and CDR2 (germline): SGDLS, YYNGEE. There are 16 residues in the CDR3. V was shortened by 3 bases and J by 0 bases, with 14 bases between the two germline ends. The data were produced by immunoSEQ multiplex PCR, yet TCRdb's version contains in-frame clones alone and is incomplete. The sample records around 50,000 clones, about 90% being singletons. Related graft donors supplied nonmyeloablative bone marrow transplants, and mixed chimerism was transient. Thawed PBMCs were FACS-sorted into unstimulated CD4+CD25+CD127- regulatory T cells, CD4+CD25- non-regulatory cells, CD4 and CD8 cells.

This receptor was identified in a human patient who received a combined kidney and bone marrow transplant. Among the T cells, some may be from the graft donor. The chain carries TRBV9 and TRBJ2-3; no reliable D call. The starting material was CD8+ T cells from blood (PBMCs), obtained 24 months after the transplant. CDR3 amino acids: CASSGGLSRSTDTQYF. The CDR3 DNA is TGTGCCAGCAGCGGAGGCCTGTCTCGGAGCACAGATACGCAGTATTTT.